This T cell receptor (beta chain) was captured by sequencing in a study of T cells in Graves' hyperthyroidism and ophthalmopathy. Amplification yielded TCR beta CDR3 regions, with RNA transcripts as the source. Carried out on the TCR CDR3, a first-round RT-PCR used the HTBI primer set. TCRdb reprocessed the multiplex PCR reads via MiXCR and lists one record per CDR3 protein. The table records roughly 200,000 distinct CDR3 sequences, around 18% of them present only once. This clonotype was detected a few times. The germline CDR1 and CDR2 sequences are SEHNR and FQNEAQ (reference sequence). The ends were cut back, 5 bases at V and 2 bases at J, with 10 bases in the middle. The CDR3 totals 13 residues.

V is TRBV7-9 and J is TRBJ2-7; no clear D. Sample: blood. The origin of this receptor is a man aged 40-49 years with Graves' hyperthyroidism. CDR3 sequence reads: CASSITHAYEQYF. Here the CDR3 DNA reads TGTGCCAGCAGCATTACTCACGCCTACGAGCAGTACTTC.